This T cell receptor (beta chain) was identified during a study of cytomegalovirus exposure and HLA in healthy donors. Of note for this clone: One end of the junction varies from germline; a read error may be responsible.

CDR1 is MNHEY and CDR2 is SVGAGI in the germline V gene. The CDR3 is 13 amino acids. The PCR contained 60 Vbeta and 13 Jbeta primers. Clones were read by immunoSEQ multiplex PCR, and TCRdb kept only the in-frame ones, dropping some. The profile shows around 150,000 clones, approximately 80% of them singletons. The sequencing sample was made of PBMCs. The clonotype comes from a young man in good health and CMV-seronegative. The V call is TRBV6-5, the J call TRBJ2-1; TRBD2 aligns across 8 bases. The DNA for the CDR3 is TGTGCCGGCAGACTAGCGTCCCACAATGAGCAGTTCTTC. Residues: CAGRLASHNEQFF.